A single sample gave rise to the 4 T cell receptor beta chains below, sequenced in a study of blood T cell repertoires in COVID-19. Produced via immunoSEQ multiplex PCR; TCRdb's table is partial and in-frame only. The data contain some 170,000 clones, approximately 84% of them singletons. Sequencing was done on a sample of PBMCs or T cells enriched from blood (not recorded which). These receptors were obtained from a human donor with acute COVID-19. The donor label of this sample is uncertain.

The CDR3 is CASSQEGAREQFF. DNA of the CDR3: TGTGCCAGCAGCCAAGAGGGGGCAAGAGAGCAGTTCTTC. This sequence joins TRBV14 and TRBJ2-1, with D possibly matching TRBD1 (6 bases). The CDR3 length is 13 residues. CDR1 and CDR2 from the germline V gene are SGHDN and FVKESK. V lost 0 bases and J lost 10, with 10 bases in between.

The genes are TRBV3-1 (or the pseudogene TRBV3-2) and TRBJ2-2; TRBD2 matches 8 bases. In germline, CDR1 is LGHDT, CDR2 YNNKEL (reference sequence). The CDR3 sequence is 14 residues long. V was clipped by 4 bases and J by 6 bases; unmatched bases: 4. The CDR3 loop reads CASSRVTSAGELFF. The CDR3 coding sequence is TGTGCCAGCAGCCGAGTGACTAGCGCCGGGGAGCTGTTTTTT.

V usage is TRBV7-3 and J usage is TRBJ2-7; 11 bases are a match to TRBD1. Losses at the gene ends were 5 bases for V and 1 base for J; bases not matched to a gene: 4. Germline V gives CDR1 SGHTA, CDR2 FQGTGA. This CDR3 comprises 15 residues. The DNA for the CDR3 is TGTGCCAGCAGCCTAGGGACAGGGGGGTCCTACGAGCAGTACTTC. It codes for CASSLGTGGSYEQYF.

V is TRBV5-4 and J is TRBJ2-7; D perhaps matches TRBD1 (5 bases). In germline, CDR1 is SGHNT, CDR2 YYREEE (reference sequence). Trimming left V 3 bases short and J 5 bases short, with 12 bases between. The CDR3 has 13 residues. CDR3 in DNA: TGTGCCAGCAGCTCCCCCAAAGGGGACGAGCAGTACTTC. Protein: CASSSPKGDEQYF. The variable domain in full, with the rest retrieved from reference TRBV5-4 and TRBJ2-7, is ETGVTQSPTHLIKTRGQQVTLRCSSQSGHNTVSWYQQALGQGPQFIFQYYREEENGRGNFPPRFSGLQFPNYSSELNVNALELDDSALYLCASSSPKGDEQYFGPGTRLTVT.